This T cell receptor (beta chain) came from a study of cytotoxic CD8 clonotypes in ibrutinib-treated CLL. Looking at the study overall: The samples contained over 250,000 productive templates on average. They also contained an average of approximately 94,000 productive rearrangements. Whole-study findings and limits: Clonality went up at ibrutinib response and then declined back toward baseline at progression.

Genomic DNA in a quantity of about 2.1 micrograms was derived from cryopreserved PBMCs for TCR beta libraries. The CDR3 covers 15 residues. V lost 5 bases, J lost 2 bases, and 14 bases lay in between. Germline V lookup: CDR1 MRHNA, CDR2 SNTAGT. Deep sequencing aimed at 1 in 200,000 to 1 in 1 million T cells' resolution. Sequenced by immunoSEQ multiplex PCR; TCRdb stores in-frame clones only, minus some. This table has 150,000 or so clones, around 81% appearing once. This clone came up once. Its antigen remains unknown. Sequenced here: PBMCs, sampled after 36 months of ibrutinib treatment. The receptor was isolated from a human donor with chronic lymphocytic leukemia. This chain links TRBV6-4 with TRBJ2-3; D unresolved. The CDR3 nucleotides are TGTGCCAGCAGTTCGTCAGCGTCAAACACAGATACGCAGTATTTT. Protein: CASSSSASNTDTQYF.